This TCR beta chain was identified in a study of T cell clonotyping in hematopoietic cell transplantation (dated by TCRdb to about 2021). For the study in its entirety: The study collected 120 to 150 blood samples from 35 consecutive transplant recipients and their related donors. Recruitment of patients was conducted between late 2015 and January 2017, and follow-up was continued until September 2020 or death. Overall results and qualifications from the work: Only a small fraction of recipient repertoires overlapped donor repertoires, with over 95% appearing de novo at the given depth. The sample size was limited, and because cells were not sorted, the contributions of CD4 and CD8 repertoires could not be separated. After transplant, TCR diversity in recipients dropped, and pathologically expanded clonotypes increased progressively from day 30 to day 180. Broader TCR repertoire diversity after transplant was predicted by Inverse Simpson Index values from donors and from recipients before transplant.

The CDR3 runs 15 residues from the cysteine to the phenylalanine. Only the CDR3 region is kept as DNA, spanning 45 bases read in frame from base 1. Sequences SNHLY (CDR1) and FYNNEI (CDR2) are obtained from the germline V gene. The junction shows trimming of 10 bases on V and 0 bases on J, plus 16 bases between the germline ends. The intended sense of this specimen's time point label: 30 days after allo-HCT. Blood from recipients was drawn about 28 days before transplant and again at days 30, 100 and 180 after transplant. Nuclei Lysis Solution was used to extract genomic DNA from fresh or cryopreserved unfractionated peripheral blood mononuclear cells. Points on this clone: Its antigen has not been determined. No clone much larger than this one lies a single base away; base qualities are absent.

With the immunoSEQ assay, which is a bias-controlled multiplex PCR relying on V- and J-specific primers, TCR beta CDR3 regions were amplified from genomic DNA. A proprietary barcode and Illumina adapter sequences were added to the CDR3 amplicons in a second PCR step. CDR3 libraries were sequenced on an Illumina MiSeq instrument. The original pipeline was this. Export and quality control were performed with immunoSEQ Analyzer 3.0, and downstream analyses were performed with R Bioconductor and Immunarch. Only productive rearrangements in the normalized downsampled data set were used to calculate repertoire metrics. Pathologically expanded clonotypes were defined as those larger than 5 templates in the normalized cohort. Repertoire diversity was measured with the Inverse Simpson Index. CMV-specificity analyses were carried out on the non-normalized data set to capture all clonotypes. The source is immuneACCESS, and TCRdb retained only in-frame sequences with V and J called. Part of the clones is not carried over; for the studies checked, unresolved V genes explain less than half of this, and the remainder is unexplained. V, J and clone size are taken as reported in that table, and D and trimming were inferred from the DNA itself. This sample holds 5,500 to 7,500 clones; 90% to 96% were observed only once. Roughly 0.47% of the sample belongs to the ten largest clones.

The sequenced sample was PBMCs, obtained 30 days after allogeneic stem cell transplant. The rearranged segments are TRBV2 and TRBJ2-1; TRBD2 is perhaps the D gene, given 6 matching bases. The clonotype originates from a male patient between 40 and 49 years old who had an allogeneic stem cell transplant from a related donor, so the T cells may come from the graft donor. Some clones in this sample may be carry-over from other donors' samples. This receptor carries the CDR3 CAILPRGSSYNEQFF. The DNA sequence reads TGTGCCATCCTGCCCCGGGGGAGCTCCTACAATGAGCAGTTCTTC. The reference TRBV2 and TRBJ2-1 proteins fill in what lies around the CDR3, so the full variable domain reads EPEVTQTPSHQVTQMGQEVILRCVPISNHLYFYWYRQILGQKVEFLVSFYNNEISEKSEIFDDQFSVERPDGSNFTLKIRSTKLEDSAMYFCAILPRGSSYNEQFFGPGTRLTVL.